The rows below give T cell receptor beta chains drawn from one sample of a study of spatial heterogeneity in lung cancer. A single record per CDR3 protein comes from TCRdb applying MiXCR to the 5' RACE reads. This repertoire shows about 15,000 distinct CDR3 sequences, around 10% found once; its top ten account for roughly 28%. The source material was PBMCs, sampled at surgery. The receptors here all came from a male donor with early-stage non-small cell lung cancer. The CDR3 runs from the conserved cysteine through the conserved F or W. Each record gives: V gene, J gene, D gene, CDR3 protein. The D gene is left open where the match is weak.

v_call: TRBV3-1; j_call: TRBJ2-5; d_call: TRBD2; cdr3_aa: CASSQDLLAGKETQYF
v_call: TRBV19; j_call: TRBJ2-1; d_call: NA; cdr3_aa: CASSMQGKNEQFF
v_call: TRBV9; j_call: TRBJ1-4; d_call: NA; cdr3_aa: CASSAIQGFGEEKLFF
v_call: TRBV19; j_call: TRBJ2-1; d_call: TRBD1; cdr3_aa: CASSIGTGGSNEQFF
v_call: TRBV20-1; j_call: TRBJ2-5; d_call: TRBD2; cdr3_aa: CSAQHRLAGQETQYF
v_call: TRBV7-2; j_call: TRBJ2-3; d_call: NA; cdr3_aa: CASSLRSPGPTDTQYF
v_call: TRBV30; j_call: TRBJ2-7; d_call: TRBD2; cdr3_aa: CAWTVREGVYEQYF
v_call: TRBV10-3; j_call: TRBJ2-3; d_call: TRBD1; cdr3_aa: CAISEGQDTDTQYF
v_call: TRBV5-1; j_call: TRBJ2-2; d_call: NA; cdr3_aa: CASSLLGPPNTGELFF
v_call: TRBV6-1; j_call: TRBJ2-1; d_call: TRBD1; cdr3_aa: CASSNGQGYNEQFF
v_call: TRBV6-6; j_call: TRBJ2-7; d_call: TRBD2; cdr3_aa: CASRRSTSSHEQYF
v_call: TRBV19; j_call: TRBJ1-5; d_call: NA; cdr3_aa: CASTPGLTYGNQPQHF
v_call: TRBV3-1; j_call: TRBJ2-7; d_call: NA; cdr3_aa: CASSQAPNIDEQYF
v_call: TRBV27; j_call: TRBJ2-5; d_call: TRBD1; cdr3_aa: CASRTSYRGSETQYF
v_call: TRBV25-1; j_call: TRBJ2-3; d_call: NA; cdr3_aa: CASSTLQGFTDTQYF
v_call: TRBV29-1; j_call: TRBJ2-3; d_call: NA; cdr3_aa: CSVQVSADTQYF
v_call: TRBV29-1; j_call: TRBJ1-1; d_call: NA; cdr3_aa: CSAGGVNTEAFF
v_call: TRBV6-2/TRBV6-3; j_call: TRBJ2-7; d_call: NA; cdr3_aa: CASSPPLGEQYF
v_call: TRBV28; j_call: TRBJ2-4; d_call: TRBD1; cdr3_aa: CASRTPRTGTSNIQYF
v_call: TRBV7-9; j_call: TRBJ1-2; d_call: NA; cdr3_aa: CASSYSGLKDGYTF
v_call: TRBV18; j_call: TRBJ1-6; d_call: NA; cdr3_aa: CASSPSQGRPPLHF
v_call: TRBV28; j_call: TRBJ2-7; d_call: NA; cdr3_aa: CASSFPGRYEQYF
v_call: TRBV10-3; j_call: TRBJ2-7; d_call: TRBD2; cdr3_aa: CAISEPRLAGSSYEQYF
v_call: TRBV21-1; j_call: TRBJ2-1; d_call: NA; cdr3_aa: CASSKQVFRGDNEQFF
v_call: TRBV7-6; j_call: TRBJ2-1; d_call: NA; cdr3_aa: CASSLAGEQFF
v_call: TRBV7-3; j_call: TRBJ2-2; d_call: NA; cdr3_aa: CASSPRLANTGELFF